The T cell receptor (beta chain) under discussion was sequenced for a study of T cells in localized non-small cell lung cancer. Study findings and constraints: Tumor showed lower T cell clonality than uninvolved adjacent lung, where it was highest. In adjacent lung, a median roughly 60 of the top 100 tumor clones were found.

On this clone: What it binds is unknown.

Germline V lookup: CDR1 SGHAT, CDR2 FQDESV (reference sequence). Unmatched junction bases numbered 5, after V lost 4 bases and J lost 4 bases. This CDR3 has 14 amino acids. TCRdb keeps only in-frame clones here, not all; method: immunoSEQ multiplex PCR. The sample yields about 52,000 clones, about 87% seen once. The chain uses TRBV11-1 and TRBJ1-1; 8 positions agree with TRBD1. The source material was PBMCs, sampled before any cancer treatment. This TCR derives from a female donor with stage II lung adenocarcinoma. In DNA, the CDR3 is TGTGCCAGCAGCTCACAGGGGGGCGGCACTGAAGCTTTCTTT. Its translation is CASSSQGGGTEAFF.